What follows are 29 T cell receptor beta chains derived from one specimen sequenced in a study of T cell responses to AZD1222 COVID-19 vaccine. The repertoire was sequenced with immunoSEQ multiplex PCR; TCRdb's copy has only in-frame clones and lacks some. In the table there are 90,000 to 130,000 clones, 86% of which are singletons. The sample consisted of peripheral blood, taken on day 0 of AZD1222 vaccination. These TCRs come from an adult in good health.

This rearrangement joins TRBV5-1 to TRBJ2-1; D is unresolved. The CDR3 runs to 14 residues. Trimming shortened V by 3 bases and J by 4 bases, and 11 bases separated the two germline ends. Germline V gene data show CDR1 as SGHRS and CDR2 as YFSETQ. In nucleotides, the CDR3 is TGCGCCAGCAGCTCCGGTGCAGTTTACAATGAGCAGTTCTTC. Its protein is CASSSGAVYNEQFF.

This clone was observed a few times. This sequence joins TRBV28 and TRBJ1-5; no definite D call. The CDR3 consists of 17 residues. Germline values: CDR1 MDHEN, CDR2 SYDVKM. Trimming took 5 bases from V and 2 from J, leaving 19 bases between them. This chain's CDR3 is CASSPTWRKLGNQPQHF. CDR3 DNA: TGTGCCAGCAGTCCCACCTGGAGGAAGTTAGGCAATCAGCCCCAGCATTTT.

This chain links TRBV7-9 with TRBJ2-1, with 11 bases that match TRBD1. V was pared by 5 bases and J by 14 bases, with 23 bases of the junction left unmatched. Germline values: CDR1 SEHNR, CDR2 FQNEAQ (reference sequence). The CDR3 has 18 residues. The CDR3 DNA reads TGTGCCAGCAGCGGAACCGGGACAGGGGGTAGGGTATGGGCCGAGGAGTTCTTC. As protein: CASSGTGTGGRVWAEEFF.

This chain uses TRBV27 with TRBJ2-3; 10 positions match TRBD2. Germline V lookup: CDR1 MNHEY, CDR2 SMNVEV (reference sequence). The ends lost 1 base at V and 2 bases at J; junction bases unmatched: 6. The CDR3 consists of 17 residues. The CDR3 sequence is CASSLLRSGGITDTQYF. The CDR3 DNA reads TGTGCCAGCAGTTTATTACGTAGCGGGGGGATCACAGATACGCAGTATTTT.

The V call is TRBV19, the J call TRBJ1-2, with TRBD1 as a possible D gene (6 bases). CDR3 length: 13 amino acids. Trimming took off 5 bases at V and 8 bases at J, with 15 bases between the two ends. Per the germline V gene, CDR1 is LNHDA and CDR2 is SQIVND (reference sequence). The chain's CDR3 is CASSPRQARGYTF. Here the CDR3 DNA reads TGTGCCAGTAGTCCCCGACAGGCGAGGGGCTACACCTTC. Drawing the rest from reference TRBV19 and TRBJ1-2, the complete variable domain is DGGITQSPKYLFRKEGQNVTLSCEQNLNHDAMYWYRQDPGQGLRLIYYSQIVNDFQKGDIAEGYSVSREKKESFPLTVTSAQKNPTAFYLCASSPRQARGYTFGSGTRLTVV.

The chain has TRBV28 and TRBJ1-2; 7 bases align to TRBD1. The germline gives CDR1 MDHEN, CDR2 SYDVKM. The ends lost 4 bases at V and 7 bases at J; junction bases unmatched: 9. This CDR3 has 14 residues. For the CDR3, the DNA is TGTGCCAGCAGTTCAGTACCAGGGGGGGCTGGCTACACCTTC. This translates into CASSSVPGGAGYTF.

CDR3 DNA sequence: TGTGCCAGCAGCTTAAAGGCCGGGGGGTGGCTAGATCGCACAGATACGCAGTATTTT. It encodes CASSLKAGGWLDRTDTQYF. The chain couples TRBV13 to TRBJ2-3; 7 nucleotides line up with TRBD2. Germline lookup yields CDR1 PRHDT and CDR2 FYEKMQ (reference sequence). The CDR3 spans 19 residues. The V gene end was trimmed by 2 bases and the J gene end by 1 base; junction bases not matched to a gene: 15. Complete variable domain (other parts from reference TRBV13 and TRBJ2-3): AAGVIQSPRHLIKEKRETATLKCYPIPRHDTVYWYQQGPGQDPQFLISFYEKMQSDKGSIPDRFSAQQFSDYHSELNMSSLELGDSALYFCASSLKAGGWLDRTDTQYFGPGTRLTVL.

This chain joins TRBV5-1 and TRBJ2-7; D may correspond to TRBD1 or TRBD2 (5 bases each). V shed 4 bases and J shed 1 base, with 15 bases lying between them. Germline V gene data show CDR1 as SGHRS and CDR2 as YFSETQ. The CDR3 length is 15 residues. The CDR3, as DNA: TGCGCCAGCAGCAGCCCCGGGACGGCTTCCTACGAGCAGTACTTC. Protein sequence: CASSSPGTASYEQYF.

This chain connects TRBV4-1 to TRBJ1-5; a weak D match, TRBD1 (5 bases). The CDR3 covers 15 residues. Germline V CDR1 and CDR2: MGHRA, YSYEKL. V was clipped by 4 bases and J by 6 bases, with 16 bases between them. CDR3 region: CASSLEGGGPQPQHF. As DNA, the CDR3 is TGCGCCAGCAGCCTAGAGGGCGGGGGACCTCAGCCCCAGCATTTT.

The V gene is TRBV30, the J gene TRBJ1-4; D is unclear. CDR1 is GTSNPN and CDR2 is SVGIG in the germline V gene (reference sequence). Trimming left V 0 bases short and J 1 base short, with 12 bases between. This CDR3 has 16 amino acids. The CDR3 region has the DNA TGTGCCTGGAGTGTAACCGGCGGTCGAACTAATGAAAAACTGTTTTTT. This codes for CAWSVTGGRTNEKLFF.

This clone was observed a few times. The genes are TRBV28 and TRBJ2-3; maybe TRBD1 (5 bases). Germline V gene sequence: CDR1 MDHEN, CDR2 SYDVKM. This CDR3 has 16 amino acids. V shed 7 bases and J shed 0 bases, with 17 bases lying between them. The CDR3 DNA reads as TGTGCCAGCACCTCCCAGGGCGGCACTAGCACAGATACGCAGTATTTT. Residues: CASTSQGGTSTDTQYF.

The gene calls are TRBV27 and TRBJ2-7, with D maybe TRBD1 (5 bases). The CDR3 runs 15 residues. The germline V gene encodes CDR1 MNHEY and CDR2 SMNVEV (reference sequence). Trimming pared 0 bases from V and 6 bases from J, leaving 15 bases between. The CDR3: CASSLSAIGAFEQYF. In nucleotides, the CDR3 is TGTGCCAGCAGTTTATCGGCCATTGGGGCGTTCGAGCAGTACTTC.

The CDR3 loop is CASSVERRLAGGEQFF. CDR3 in DNA: TGTGCCAGCAGTGTTGAACGCAGACTAGCGGGGGGTGAGCAGTTCTTC. The chain has TRBV6-1 and TRBJ2-1; 13 bases line up with TRBD2. The V gene end was trimmed by 4 bases and the J gene end by 9 bases; junction bases not matched to a gene: 9. The CDR3 runs to 16 residues. Germline CDR1 reads MNHNS; CDR2 reads SASEGT.

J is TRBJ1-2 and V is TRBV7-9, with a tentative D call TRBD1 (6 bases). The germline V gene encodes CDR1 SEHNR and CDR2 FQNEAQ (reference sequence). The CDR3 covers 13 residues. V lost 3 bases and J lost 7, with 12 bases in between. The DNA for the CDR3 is TGTGCCAGCAGCTTCCTCCGAGGGGGTGGCTACACCTTC. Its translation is CASSFLRGGGYTF.

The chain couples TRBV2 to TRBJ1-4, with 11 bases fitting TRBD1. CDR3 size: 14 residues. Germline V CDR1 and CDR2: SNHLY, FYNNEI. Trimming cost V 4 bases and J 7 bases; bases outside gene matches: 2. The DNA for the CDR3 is TGTGCCAGCAGTGGGACAGGGGGCGGTGAAAAACTGTTTTTT. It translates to CASSGTGGGEKLFF.

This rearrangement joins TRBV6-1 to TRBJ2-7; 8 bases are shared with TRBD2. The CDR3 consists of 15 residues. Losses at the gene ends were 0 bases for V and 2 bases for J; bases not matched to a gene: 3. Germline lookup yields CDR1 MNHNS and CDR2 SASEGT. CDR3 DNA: TGTGCCAGCAGTGAAGCGGACGGGGGGGCCTACGAGCAGTACTTC. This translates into CASSEADGGAYEQYF.

Written as DNA, the CDR3 is TGTGCCAGCTCACTATTGGAGGGGAATGAGCAGTTCTTC. Translation: CASSLLEGNEQFF. The rearrangement links TRBV18 to TRBJ2-1; perhaps TRBD2 as D (6 bases). Trimming removed 4 bases from V and 7 bases from J, with 11 bases in between. CDR3 length: 13 amino acids. From germline, CDR1 is KGHSH and CDR2 LQKENI.

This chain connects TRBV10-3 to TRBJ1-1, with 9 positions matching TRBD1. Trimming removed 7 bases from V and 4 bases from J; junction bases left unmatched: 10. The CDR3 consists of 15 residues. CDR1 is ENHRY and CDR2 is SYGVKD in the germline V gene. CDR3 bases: TGTGCCATCAAAGGCGGGACAGGGAGAGGCACTGAAGCTTTCTTT. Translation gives CAIKGGTGRGTEAFF.

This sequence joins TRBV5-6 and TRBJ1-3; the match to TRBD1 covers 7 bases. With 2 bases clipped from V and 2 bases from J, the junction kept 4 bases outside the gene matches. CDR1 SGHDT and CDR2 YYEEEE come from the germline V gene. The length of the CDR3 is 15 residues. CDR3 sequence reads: CASSLDRAPGNTIYF. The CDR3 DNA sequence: TGTGCCAGCAGCTTAGACAGGGCGCCTGGAAACACCATATATTTT. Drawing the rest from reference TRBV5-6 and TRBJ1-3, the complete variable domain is DAGVTQSPTHLIKTRGQQVTLRCSPKSGHDTVSWYQQALGQGPQFIFQYYEEEERQRGNFPDRFSGHQFPNYSSELNVNALLLGDSALYLCASSLDRAPGNTIYFGEGSWLTVV.

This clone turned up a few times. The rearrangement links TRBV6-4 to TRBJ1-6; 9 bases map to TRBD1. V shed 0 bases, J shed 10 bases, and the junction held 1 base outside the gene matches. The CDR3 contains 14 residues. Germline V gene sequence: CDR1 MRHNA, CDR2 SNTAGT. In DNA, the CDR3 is TGTGCCAGCAGTGACTCGGACAGGGGCTCACCCCTCCACTTT. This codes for CASSDSDRGSPLHF.

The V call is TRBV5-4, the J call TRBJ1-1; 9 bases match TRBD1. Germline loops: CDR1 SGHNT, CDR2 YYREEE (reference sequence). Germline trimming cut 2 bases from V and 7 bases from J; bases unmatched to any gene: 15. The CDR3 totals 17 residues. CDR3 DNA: TGTGCCAGCAGCTTAAATCCGCCGGGACAGGGATACGGTGAAGCTTTCTTT. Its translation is CASSLNPPGQGYGEAFF.

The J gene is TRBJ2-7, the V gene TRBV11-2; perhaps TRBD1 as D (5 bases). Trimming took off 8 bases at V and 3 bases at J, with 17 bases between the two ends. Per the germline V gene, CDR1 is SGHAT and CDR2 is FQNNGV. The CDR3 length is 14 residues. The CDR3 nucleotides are TGTGCCAGCGACACAGGTGCGTTTTTCTACGAGCAGTACTTC. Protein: CASDTGAFFYEQYF.

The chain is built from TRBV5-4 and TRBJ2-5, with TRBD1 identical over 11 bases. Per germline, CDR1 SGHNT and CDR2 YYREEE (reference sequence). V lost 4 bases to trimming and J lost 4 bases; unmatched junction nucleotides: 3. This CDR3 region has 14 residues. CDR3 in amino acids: CASSPDRGLETQYF. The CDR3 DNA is TGTGCCAGCAGCCCGGACAGGGGGCTAGAGACCCAGTACTTC.

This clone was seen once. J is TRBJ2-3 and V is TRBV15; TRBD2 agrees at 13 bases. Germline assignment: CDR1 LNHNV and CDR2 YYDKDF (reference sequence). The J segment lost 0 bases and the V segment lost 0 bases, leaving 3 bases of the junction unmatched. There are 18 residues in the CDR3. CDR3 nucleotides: TGTGCCACCAGCAGAGACCCGACTAGCGGGGGGAGCACAGATACGCAGTATTTT. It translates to CATSRDPTSGGSTDTQYF.

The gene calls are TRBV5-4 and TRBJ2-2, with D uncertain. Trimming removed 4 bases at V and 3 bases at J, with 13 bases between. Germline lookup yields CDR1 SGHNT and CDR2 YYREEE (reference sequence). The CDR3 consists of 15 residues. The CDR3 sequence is CASSPGGGYTGELFF. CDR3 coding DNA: TGTGCCAGCAGCCCGGGCGGCGGATACACCGGGGAGCTGTTTTTT.

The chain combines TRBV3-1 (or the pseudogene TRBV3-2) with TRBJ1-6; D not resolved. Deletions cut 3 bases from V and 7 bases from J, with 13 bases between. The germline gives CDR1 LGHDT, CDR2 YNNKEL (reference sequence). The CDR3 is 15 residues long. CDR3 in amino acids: CASSQDSTANSPLHF. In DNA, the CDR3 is TGTGCCAGCAGCCAGGATAGTACAGCCAATTCACCCCTCCACTTT.

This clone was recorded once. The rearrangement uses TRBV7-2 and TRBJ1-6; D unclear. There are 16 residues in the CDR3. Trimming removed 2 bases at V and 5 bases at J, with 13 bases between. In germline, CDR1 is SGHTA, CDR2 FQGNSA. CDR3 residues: CASSLWYRRNNSPLHF. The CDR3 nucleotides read TGTGCCAGCAGCTTATGGTACCGGCGAAATAATTCACCCCTCCACTTT. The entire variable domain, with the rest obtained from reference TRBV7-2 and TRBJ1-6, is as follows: GAGVSQSPSNKVTEKGKDVELRCDPISGHTALYWYRQSLGQGLEFLIYFQGNSAPDKSGLPSDRFSAERTGGSVSTLTIQRTQQEDSAVYLCASSLWYRRNNSPLHFGNGTRLTVT.

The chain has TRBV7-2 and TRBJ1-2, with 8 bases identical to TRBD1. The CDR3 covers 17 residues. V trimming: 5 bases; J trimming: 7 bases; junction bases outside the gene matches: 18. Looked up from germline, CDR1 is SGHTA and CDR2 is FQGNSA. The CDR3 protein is CASSPRILQQGGSGYTF. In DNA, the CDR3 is TGTGCCAGCAGCCCGAGAATCCTTCAACAGGGGGGTAGTGGCTACACCTTC.

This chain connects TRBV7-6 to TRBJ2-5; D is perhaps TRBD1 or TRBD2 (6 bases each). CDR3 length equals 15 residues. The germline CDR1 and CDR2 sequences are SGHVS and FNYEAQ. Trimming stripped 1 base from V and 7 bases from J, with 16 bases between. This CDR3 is CASSLEGDSRGTQYF. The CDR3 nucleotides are TGTGCCAGCAGCTTAGAGGGGGACTCCCGAGGGACCCAGTACTTC. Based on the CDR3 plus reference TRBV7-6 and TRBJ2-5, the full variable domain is GAGVSQSPRYKVTKRGQDVALRCDPISGHVSLYWYRQALGQGPEFLTYFNYEAQQDKSGLPNDRFSAERPEGSISTLTIQRTEQRDSAMYRCASSLEGDSRGTQYFGPGTRLLVL.